Below are 15 T cell receptor beta chains sequenced from a single sample in a study of blood T cell repertoires in COVID-19. Some clones are missing from TCRdb's copy, which holds only in-frame ones; the method was immunoSEQ multiplex PCR. In the table there are about 410,000 clones, 75% to 90% of which are singletons. Sequencing was carried out using peripheral blood. The receptor source for this set is a woman under 40 with active or convalescent COVID-19.

This clone was picked up a small number of times. The chain couples TRBV10-3 to TRBJ1-1, with D unresolved. There are 15 residues in the CDR3. Trimming shortened V by 4 bases and J by 0 bases, and 12 bases separated the two germline ends. Germline CDR1 and CDR2: ENHRY and SYGVKD. CDR3 protein: CAISGQEGLNTEAFF. In DNA form, the CDR3 reads TGTGCCATCAGTGGCCAGGAGGGCTTGAACACTGAAGCTTTCTTT.

The chain joins TRBV7-9 to TRBJ2-1, with TRBD2 matching over 7 bases. The V gene end was trimmed by 0 bases and the J gene end by 7 bases; junction bases not matched to a gene: 6. The CDR3 length is 15 residues. Per germline, CDR1 SEHNR and CDR2 FQNEAQ (reference sequence). The chain's CDR3 is CASSLAGRGGNEQFF. The CDR3 nucleotides read TGTGCCAGCAGCTTAGCAGGTCGGGGAGGGAATGAGCAGTTCTTC. The variable domain in full, with the rest retrieved from reference TRBV7-9 and TRBJ2-1, is DTGVSQNPRHKITKRGQNVTFRCDPISEHNRLYWYRQTLGQGPEFLTYFQNEAQLEKSRLLSDRFSAERPKGSFSTLEIQRTEQGDSAMYLCASSLAGRGGNEQFFGPGTRLTVL.

The chain combines TRBV6-5 with TRBJ1-1, with a tentative D call TRBD1 (5 bases). This CDR3 has 15 amino acids. The germline V and J ends were trimmed by 2 bases and 3 bases, with 13 bases remaining between them. Looked up from germline, CDR1 is MNHEY and CDR2 is SVGAGI. CDR3 region: CASSYGLGADTEAFF. DNA for the CDR3: TGTGCCAGCAGTTACGGGCTAGGGGCGGACACTGAAGCTTTCTTT.

This clone was recorded once. This rearrangement joins TRBV30 to TRBJ2-5, with TRBD1 matching 8 bases. Trimming cost V 2 bases and J 1 base; bases outside gene matches: 6. Germline V lookup: CDR1 GTSNPN, CDR2 SVGIG (reference sequence). CDR3 length: 15 residues. The chain's CDR3 is CAWSKPGQGQETQYF. The CDR3 DNA reads as TGTGCCTGGAGTAAACCCGGACAGGGCCAAGAGACCCAGTACTTC.

This clone was seen once. The chain is built from TRBV19 and TRBJ1-1; D gene ambiguous. Deletions cut 7 bases from V and 1 base from J, with 13 bases between. The CDR3 has 14 residues. Looked up from germline, CDR1 is LNHDA and CDR2 is SQIVND (reference sequence). DNA of the CDR3: TGTGCCAGTAATTATCGAACAACGAACACTGAAGCTTTCTTT. It codes for CASNYRTTNTEAFF.

Comments on this clone: Other DNA sequences from this sample encode an identical CDR3 as well. This chain links TRBV3-1 (or the pseudogene TRBV3-2) with TRBJ2-7; maybe TRBD2 (5 bases). Looked up from germline, CDR1 is LGHDT and CDR2 is YNNKEL (reference sequence). V shed 4 bases and J shed 7 bases, with 8 bases lying between them. This CDR3 has 11 amino acids. The CDR3 loop is CASSLRGEQYF. Here the CDR3 DNA reads TGTGCCAGCAGCCTTAGAGGGGAGCAGTACTTC.

V is TRBV4-1 and J is TRBJ1-1; TRBD1 matches at 9 bases. The trim removed 6 bases at V and 8 bases at J, leaving 10 bases unmatched. The CDR3 has 14 amino acids. CDR1 is MGHRA and CDR2 is YSYEKL in the germline V gene. CDR3 sequence: CASRSIPGQGEAFF. Here the CDR3 DNA reads TGCGCCAGCAGATCTATTCCGGGACAGGGAGAAGCTTTCTTT.

The chain combines TRBV12-3 or TRBV12-4 with TRBJ1-1, with 9 bases lining up with TRBD1. V shed 6 bases and J 4 bases; nucleotides not matched to a gene: 3. The CDR3 length is 13 residues. In DNA form, the CDR3 reads TGTGCCAGCAGGCGACAGGGGGTCACTGAAGCTTTCTTT. Translated: CASRRQGVTEAFF.

This chain links TRBV6-5 with TRBJ2-1; no firm D call. CDR1 MNHEY and CDR2 SVGAGI come from the germline V gene. Trimming pared 6 bases from V and 12 bases from J, leaving 12 bases between. This CDR3 contains 11 residues. The CDR3 is CASRSKMMQFF. DNA for the CDR3: TGTGCCAGCAGATCTAAAATGATGCAGTTCTTC.

This rearrangement joins TRBV2 to TRBJ2-1; 8 bases line up with TRBD2. The J segment lost 9 bases and the V segment lost 6 bases, leaving 13 bases of the junction unmatched. The V gene's germline CDR1 is SNHLY and CDR2 FYNNEI. The CDR3 covers 15 residues. The CDR3 region is CASRVTGGPAGEQFF. In DNA, the CDR3 is TGTGCCAGCAGGGTGACGGGAGGGCCTGCCGGTGAGCAGTTCTTC.

This clone was detected only once. The chain joins TRBV9 to TRBJ1-2; 9 bases are a match to TRBD1. Looked up from germline, CDR1 is SGDLS and CDR2 is YYNGEE. The CDR3 contains 14 residues. Germline trimming cut 7 bases from V and 9 bases from J; bases unmatched to any gene: 13. CDR3 nucleotide sequence: TGTGCCAGCGGTCAGGAGGGGGACAGGGTTAGCTACACCTTC. This sequence encodes CASGQEGDRVSYTF.

This chain uses TRBV28 with TRBJ2-3, with 8 bases aligning to TRBD1. This CDR3 is built from 13 residues. V shed 4 bases and J 6 bases; nucleotides not matched to a gene: 3. Germline CDR1 reads MDHEN; CDR2 reads SYDVKM. The CDR3 bases are TGTGCCAGCAGTTCAGGGGGCCTGGATACGCAGTATTTT. It specifies CASSSGGLDTQYF.

This chain joins TRBV2 and TRBJ1-1; TRBD1 matches 9 bases. J was trimmed by 11 bases and V by 6 bases; bases with no gene match: 7. In germline, CDR1 is SNHLY, CDR2 FYNNEI. CDR3 length: 12 residues. The CDR3 DNA reads as TGTGCCAGCAGCAGGGGACAGGGTGACGCTTTCTTT. It yields the protein CASSRGQGDAFF.

The genes are TRBV18 and TRBJ2-2; tentatively, D is TRBD1 (5 bases). Trimming left V 8 bases short and J 2 bases short, with 21 bases between. Germline CDR1 KGHSH, CDR2 LQKENI. CDR3 length equals 17 residues. The CDR3 spells CASAQGPGSSNTGELFF. The CDR3 DNA reads TGTGCCAGCGCCCAAGGGCCAGGGTCATCAAACACCGGGGAGCTGTTTTTT. The whole variable domain, remainder taken from reference TRBV18 and TRBJ2-2, is NAGVMQNPRHLVRRRGQEARLRCSPMKGHSHVYWYRQLPEEGLKFMVYLQKENIIDESGMPKERFSAEFPKEGPSILRIQQVVRGDSAAYFCASAQGPGSSNTGELFFGEGSRLTVL.

The chain joins TRBV7-8 to TRBJ2-7; possible D gene TRBD2, 6 bases. The CDR3 loop spans 14 amino acids. CDR1 and CDR2 (germline): SGHVS, FQNEAQ. The V end lost 5 bases, the J end lost 3 bases, and 14 bases lay between the germline ends. In nucleotides, the CDR3 is TGTGCCAGCAGCCCCACGGGGGTGGGCTACGAGCAGTACTTC. Its protein is CASSPTGVGYEQYF.